Listed below are T cell receptor beta chains from one sample, sequenced in a study of blood T cell repertoires in COVID-19. Repertoires were generated with immunoSEQ multiplex PCR, while TCRdb's copy carries only in-frame clones and drops some. The data show around 250,000 clones, approximately 82% seen once. Sequencing input: peripheral blood. The receptor source for this set is a woman aged 18-30 years with acute or convalescent COVID-19. CDR3s include the opening cysteine and the closing phenylalanine or tryptophan. Fields, in order: D gene, clone size, CDR3 length, V gene, J gene, CDR3 DNA, CDR3 protein. The D gene is left open where the match is weak. Only some rows state a clone size, as once, few, many or a class for expanded clones.

>TRBD2|.|15|TRBV3-1/TRBV3-2|TRBJ2-7
TGTGCCAGCAGCCCGGTGACTAGCGGGAGGGGCGAGCAGTACTTC
CASSPVTSGRGEQYF
>.|.|15|TRBV24-1|TRBJ2-3
TGTGCCACCAGTGATTTCGGGGGGCCGACAGATACGCAGTATTTT
CATSDFGGPTDTQYF
>.|once|12|TRBV5-4|TRBJ2-1
TGTGCCAGCAGCTTGGCCAGAAATGAGCAGTTCTTC
CASSLARNEQFF
>.|.|16|TRBV28|TRBJ2-6
TGTGCCAGCAGCTCGACAGACCTCTCTGGGGCCAACGTCCTGACTTTC
CASSSTDLSGANVLTF
>.|.|15|TRBV19|TRBJ1-5
TGTGCCAGTAGCGACATCGCCCATAGCAATCAGCCCCAGCATTTT
CASSDIAHSNQPQHF
>TRBD1|.|16|TRBV2|TRBJ1-5
TGTGCCAGCAGTGACGCCGACAGGGGAGACAATCAGCCCCAGCATTTT
CASSDADRGDNQPQHF
>.|.|15|TRBV11-3|TRBJ2-2
TGTGCCAGCAGCTTATCCCTAGCGAACACCGGGGAGCTGTTTTTT
CASSLSLANTGELFF
>TRBD1|few|15|TRBV6-2/TRBV6-3|TRBJ2-1
TGTGCCAGCACCCCTAGGGGGCTAATGGTGAGTGAGCAGTTCTTC
CASTPRGLMVSEQFF
>.|.|12|TRBV29-1|TRBJ2-3
TGCAGCGTTGGACAGAACACAGATACGCAGTATTTT
CSVGQNTDTQYF
>.|.|14|TRBV25-1|TRBJ1-2
TGTGCCAGCAGTGAATCCCAGGGCCAGGGTGGCTACACCTTC
CASSESQGQGGYTF
>TRBD2|.|15|TRBV3-1/TRBV3-2|TRBJ2-7
TGTGCCAGCAGCCTCGGACTAGCGGGACTATACGAGCAGTACTTC
CASSLGLAGLYEQYF
>.|.|14|TRBV6-2/TRBV6-3|TRBJ2-3
TGTGCCAGCAGTTACTCTCCCTTCACAGATACGCAGTATTTT
CASSYSPFTDTQYF
>.|few|14|TRBV27|TRBJ1-1
TGTGCCAGCTCGAGAGGAGAAGCGAACACTGAAGCTTTCTTT
CASSRGEANTEAFF
>TRBD1|.|18|TRBV24-1|TRBJ1-2
TGTGCCACCAGTGCCCGGGACAGGGGATTTGGGGCTAACTATGGCTACACCTTC
CATSARDRGFGANYGYTF
>TRBD1|few|15|TRBV7-2|TRBJ2-1
TGTGCCAGCAGCTTATACCAGGGGGCTAGTGGCCAGCAGTTCTTC
CASSLYQGASGQQFF
>TRBD2|.|13|TRBV19|TRBJ2-5
TGTGCCAGACGGGAGGGCCTGACCGAGACCCAGTACTTC
CARREGLTETQYF
>TRBD2|.|17|TRBV2|TRBJ2-3
TGTGCCATCCCGGTTGGACTAGCGGGACCAGGCACAGATACGCAGTATTTT
CAIPVGLAGPGTDTQYF
>TRBD1|once|14|TRBV27|TRBJ2-5
TGTGCCAGCAGCGGACAGGGGGGACCAGAGACCCAGTACTTC
CASSGQGGPETQYF
>TRBD1|.|15|TRBV3-1/TRBV3-2|TRBJ1-2
TGTGCCAGCAGCCCGACAGGGGGGGACAACTATGGCTACACCTTC
CASSPTGGDNYGYTF
>.|.|12|TRBV11-2|TRBJ2-3
TGTGCCAGCAGCCTTAGTAGCGATACGCAGTATTTT
CASSLSSDTQYF
>.|.|13|TRBV6-2/TRBV6-3|TRBJ2-5
TGTGCCAGCAGTCGAGTTTGGTGGGAGACCCAGTACTTC
CASSRVWWETQYF
>TRBD2|.|11|TRBV20-1|TRBJ2-1
TGCAGCGGACTAGCGGCTAACGGGCAGTTCTTC
CSGLAANGQFF
>.|.|16|TRBV11-2|TRBJ2-1
TGTGCCAGCAGCTCGGAGTTGGGGGGACCTGGGAATGAGCAGTTCTTC
CASSSELGGPGNEQFF
>.|.|14|TRBV6-1|TRBJ1-6
TGTGCCAGCAGTGAAAAACAGGGCTATTCACCCCTCCACTTT
CASSEKQGYSPLHF